This paragraph covers one T cell receptor (beta chain) sequence. The antigen remains undetermined. The treatment was: 15 to 20 received Ad26.COV2.S at low or high dose, single or two shots; 5 received placebo; per-sample allocation not given. Material that was analyzed had been drawn on day 63 after the first vaccine or placebo injection. The assay was immunoSEQ multiplex PCR, and TCRdb's table has in-frame clones only and misses some. Counted here are 300,000 to 350,000 clones, 70% to 90% occurring once; the ten biggest clones make up 2% to 2.5%. The germline CDR1 and CDR2 sequences are PRHDT and FYEKMQ (reference sequence). Trimming cost V 5 bases and J 7 bases, with 9 bases left between them. The CDR3 totals 11 residues. This specimen belongs to a study of Ad26.COV2.S vaccination and SARS-CoV-2 variants. Across the whole study: Ad26.COV2.S shots went into the muscle once or twice, 56 days apart.

Overall study results and limits: Placebo and vaccine recipients had non-spike TCR breadth that was similar.

The rearrangement joins TRBV13 to TRBJ2-7, with unresolved D. This specimen was peripheral blood, taken in a trial of Ad26.COV2.S vaccine versus placebo. The sequence was collected from a person aged 18-65 years who received the Ad26.COV2.S COVID-19 vaccine or a placebo. CDR3 sequence reads: CASSPQTEQYF. DNA of the CDR3: TGTGCCAGCAGCCCCCAGACAGAGCAGTACTTC. The full variable domain, rest sourced from reference TRBV13 and TRBJ2-7, is AAGVIQSPRHLIKEKRETATLKCYPIPRHDTVYWYQQGPGQDPQFLISFYEKMQSDKGSIPDRFSAQQFSDYHSELNMSSLELGDSALYFCASSPQTEQYFGPGTRLTVT.